Shown below are 21 T cell receptor beta chains from a single sample sequenced in a study of cytomegalovirus exposure and HLA in healthy donors. PCR amplification relied on 60 Vbeta primers (plus 13 Jbeta primers). Sequenced by immunoSEQ multiplex PCR; TCRdb stores in-frame clones only, minus some. The data hold 200,000 to 300,000 clones, with around 81% observed a single time. The sample was PBMCs. The receptors stem from a woman aged 55-69 years in good health and CMV-seropositive.

The chain combines TRBV20-1 with TRBJ2-7; D may be TRBD2 (6 bases). The CDR3 spans 11 residues. Deletions cut 6 bases from V and 1 base from J, with 7 bases between. Germline V gene data show CDR1 as DFQATT and CDR2 as SNEGSKA (reference sequence). This chain's CDR3 is CSATRSYEQYF. The DNA for the CDR3 is TGCAGTGCGACTAGGTCCTACGAGCAGTACTTC.

The V gene is TRBV10-3, the J gene TRBJ2-5; 9 bases are shared with TRBD2. The germline V gene has CDR1 ENHRY and CDR2 SYGVKD. V trimming: 3 bases; J trimming: 5 bases; junction bases outside the gene matches: 1. There are 13 residues in the CDR3. The CDR3 DNA sequence: TGTGCCATCAGTGAAAGCGGGAGGGAGACCCAGTACTTC. Residues: CAISESGRETQYF.

The chain is built from TRBV5-1 and TRBJ2-7, with 9 positions matching TRBD1. This CDR3 contains 16 residues. The V gene's germline CDR1 is SGHRS and CDR2 YFSETQ. Germline trimming cut 0 bases from V and 2 bases from J; bases unmatched to any gene: 6. In DNA form, the CDR3 reads TGCGCCAGCAGCTTGGCACCGGGACAGGGAGCCTACGAGCAGTACTTC. Protein product: CASSLAPGQGAYEQYF.

The J gene is TRBJ1-2, the V gene TRBV5-4, with 7 nucleotides matching TRBD1. In germline, CDR1 is SGHNT, CDR2 YYREEE (reference sequence). The CDR3 is made up of 15 amino acids. V shed 6 bases and J 4 bases; nucleotides not matched to a gene: 12. The CDR3 DNA follows: TGTGCCAGCACCTATCACCCGGGACAGAGCTATGGCTACACCTTC. It specifies CASTYHPGQSYGYTF.

The rearrangement uses TRBV6-5 and TRBJ2-1, with a tentative D call TRBD2 (6 bases). Germline values: CDR1 MNHEY, CDR2 SVGAGI. This CDR3 spans 14 amino acids. With 4 bases removed from V and 8 bases from J, the gap between germline ends came to 15 bases. CDR3 sequence reads: CASSLGLSLDEQFF. The CDR3 DNA sequence: TGTGCCAGCAGTTTGGGACTTAGTCTTGATGAGCAGTTCTTC.

The V call is TRBV12-2, the J call TRBJ2-2; the listed D gene, TRBD1, was not tested against the DNA. TRBV12-2 is a listed pseudogene. This CDR3 region has 17 residues. CDR3: CASRLYPRGQNTGELFF. CDR3 in DNA: TGTGCAAGTCGCTTATATCCCAGGGGACAGAACACCGGGGAGCTGTTTTTT.

V gene TRBV28 combines with J gene TRBJ1-3; tentative D call: TRBD1 (5 bases). This CDR3 is built from 15 residues. Trimming removed 3 bases from V and 0 bases from J, with 9 bases in between. From germline, CDR1 is MDHEN and CDR2 SYDVKM. The DNA of the CDR3 is TGTGCCAGCAGTTTGGGGGGATCCTCTGGAAACACCATATATTTT. Translated: CASSLGGSSGNTIYF.

The gene calls are TRBV6-1 and TRBJ2-1; 14 nucleotides line up with TRBD2. The J segment lost 6 bases and the V segment lost 7 bases, leaving 5 bases of the junction unmatched. The CDR3 contains 15 residues. The V gene's germline CDR1 is MNHNS and CDR2 SASEGT. The CDR3 region is CASTPGTSGSNEQFF. The CDR3 DNA reads as TGTGCCAGCACCCCCGGGACTAGCGGGAGCAATGAGCAGTTCTTC.

The gene calls are TRBV5-4 and TRBJ1-5; 10 bases agree with TRBD1. The CDR3 sequence is 14 residues long. Trimming removed 2 bases from V and 6 bases from J; junction bases left unmatched: 2. Germline V lookup: CDR1 SGHNT, CDR2 YYREEE (reference sequence). The CDR3: CASSLGTGVQPQHF. CDR3 in DNA: TGTGCCAGCAGCTTAGGGACAGGGGTTCAGCCCCAGCATTTT.

This clone has just one count. The chain carries TRBV19 and TRBJ2-1; 9 bases align to TRBD1. The germline gives CDR1 LNHDA, CDR2 SQIVND (reference sequence). The CDR3 runs 16 residues. V trimming: 5 bases; J trimming: 3 bases; junction bases outside the gene matches: 8. The CDR3 protein is CASSLDRGSLYNEQFF. The DNA of the CDR3 is TGTGCCAGTAGTCTCGACAGGGGGTCACTCTACAATGAGCAGTTCTTC.

The genes are TRBV6-1 and TRBJ1-2; TRBD1 aligns across 9 bases. The CDR3 has 15 amino acids. V was clipped by 10 bases and J by 4 bases; unmatched bases: 13. Germline loops: CDR1 MNHNS, CDR2 SASEGT. CDR3 nucleotide sequence: TGTGCCACCCGAGAACAGGGGGCTTATAGCTATGGCTACACCTTC. Protein: CATREQGAYSYGYTF.

V and J are TRBV5-1 and TRBJ2-6, with D unresolved. V lost 3 bases and J 3 bases, leaving 10 bases between the germline ends. Per germline, CDR1 SGHRS and CDR2 YFSETQ. CDR3 length equals 15 residues. The CDR3 reads CASSSGLFGANVLTF. The CDR3 region has the DNA TGCGCCAGCAGCTCCGGGTTGTTTGGGGCCAACGTCCTGACTTTC.

For this clone: The junction differs from germline at one of its ends, possibly a read error. The gene calls are TRBV5-1 and TRBJ1-1; D ambiguous. Germline V gene sequence: CDR1 SGHRS, CDR2 YFSETQ. The CDR3 extends over 14 amino acids. The CDR3 here is CASSFNTMNAEAFF. CDR3 DNA: TGCGCCAGCAGCTTCAACACCATGAACGCTGAAGCTTTCTTT. Filled out from reference TRBV5-1 and TRBJ1-1, the complete variable domain reads KAGVTQTPRYLIKTRGQQVTLSCSPISGHRSVSWYQQTPGQGLQFLFEYFSETQRNKGNFPGRFSGRQFSNSRSEMNVSTLELGDSALYLCASSFNTMNAEAFFGQGTRLTVV.

The V call is TRBV28, the J call TRBJ2-4; 8 nucleotides agree with TRBD1. This CDR3 contains 15 residues. Germline assignment: CDR1 MDHEN and CDR2 SYDVKM. Germline trimming cut 6 bases from V and 11 bases from J; bases unmatched to any gene: 15. For the CDR3, the DNA is TGTGCCAGCAGCCCCCTCCGGACAGGGAATTATGTTCAGTACTTC. It translates to CASSPLRTGNYVQYF.

This clone appeared a single time. This chain connects TRBV14 to TRBJ1-5, with 8 bases identical to TRBD1. CDR1 is SGHDN and CDR2 is FVKESK in the germline V gene. The CDR3 contains 14 residues. V dropped 2 bases and J dropped 7; count of bases not matched to a gene: 4. The CDR3 region is CASSQQGAGQPQHF. For the CDR3, the DNA is TGTGCCAGCAGCCAACAGGGGGCCGGGCAGCCCCAGCATTTT.

The chain carries TRBV4-1 and TRBJ2-7, with a weak D call TRBD2 (5 bases). V was clipped by 4 bases and J by 5 bases, with 18 bases between them. Germline loops: CDR1 MGHRA, CDR2 YSYEKL. The CDR3 totals 15 residues. The CDR3 DNA sequence: TGCGCCAGCAGCCCCAGAGGGTCCCAGAGGGACGAGCAGTACTTC. Residues: CASSPRGSQRDEQYF.

This chain uses TRBV6-5 with TRBJ1-6, with 7 bases lining up with TRBD1. The CDR3 length is 15 residues. Per the germline V gene, CDR1 is MNHEY and CDR2 is SVGAGI. The ends lost 0 bases at V and 9 bases at J; junction bases unmatched: 5. The CDR3 region has the DNA TGTGCCAGCAGTTACTCGACAGGGACGGGTTCACCCCTCCACTTT. Translation gives CASSYSTGTGSPLHF.

The chain employs TRBV2 and TRBJ1-2, with 10 bases identical to TRBD1. Germline V lookup: CDR1 SNHLY, CDR2 FYNNEI. V lost 6 bases and J lost 4; bases outside the gene matches: 8. This CDR3 contains 15 residues. The DNA of the CDR3 is TGTGCCAGCAGCAGGACAGGGGGTGAAGGCTATGGCTACACCTTC. As protein: CASSRTGGEGYGYTF.

The V and J genes are TRBV2 and TRBJ1-1; 11 bases agree with TRBD1. This CDR3 region has 17 residues. Trimming at V came to 6 bases and at J to 7 bases, leaving 16 bases not matched to a gene. Germline-derived CDR1 and CDR2 are SNHLY and FYNNEI. The CDR3 DNA follows: TGTGCCAGCAGAGAGGGACAGGGGGGCGCCTCAAGGTATGAAGCTTTCTTT. Translating it yields CASREGQGGASRYEAFF. Drawing the rest from reference TRBV2 and TRBJ1-1, the complete variable domain is EPEVTQTPSHQVTQMGQEVILRCVPISNHLYFYWYRQILGQKVEFLVSFYNNEISEKSEIFDDQFSVERPDGSNFTLKIRSTKLEDSAMYFCASREGQGGASRYEAFFGQGTRLTVV.

The V and J genes are TRBV2 and TRBJ1-3; D is unresolved. The CDR3 extends over 15 amino acids. Per germline, CDR1 SNHLY and CDR2 FYNNEI. The germline V and J ends were trimmed by 6 bases and 0 bases, with 12 bases remaining between them. Here the CDR3 DNA reads TGTGCCAGCAGGGGAATTGGGAGCTCTGGAAACACCATATATTTT. It specifies CASRGIGSSGNTIYF.

This chain joins TRBV27 and TRBJ1-3; D perhaps matches TRBD1 (5 bases). Per germline, CDR1 MNHEY and CDR2 SMNVEV (reference sequence). The length of the CDR3 is 13 residues. Trimming removed 6 bases at V and 4 bases at J, with 10 bases between. The CDR3 reads CASSVTEGNTIYF. The CDR3 region has the DNA TGTGCCAGCAGCGTGACAGAGGGAAACACCATATATTTT.